This paragraph covers one T cell receptor beta chain sequence. This sample was taken from a study of blood T cell repertoires in COVID-19. TCRdb keeps only in-frame clones here, not all; method: immunoSEQ multiplex PCR. The table lists 250,000 or so clones, about 79% of them singletons. This CDR3 comprises 13 residues. Looked up from germline, CDR1 is ENHRY and CDR2 is SYGVKD. After removal of 4 bases from V and 4 bases from J, the junction contained 1 base not matched to a gene. The material sequenced was peripheral blood. The chain joins TRBV10-3 to TRBJ1-1; 9 bases map to TRBD1. This TCR was sampled from a middle-aged man who had recovered from COVID-19. The CDR3 is CAISAGQGTEAFF. CDR3 bases: TGTGCCATCAGTGCGGGACAGGGCACTGAAGCTTTCTTT.